Below are 17 T cell receptor beta chains sequenced from a single sample in a study of blood T cell repertoires in COVID-19. Assay used: immunoSEQ multiplex PCR; TCRdb lists only in-frame clones, some missing. In the table there are 170,000 or so clones, 88% of which are singletons. Sequencing was done on a sample of PBMCs or T cells enriched from blood (not recorded which). These receptors were obtained from a woman between 18 and 29 years old who had recovered from COVID-19.

V gene TRBV4-1 combines with J gene TRBJ2-2; 7 bases align to TRBD2. Looked up from germline, CDR1 is MGHRA and CDR2 is YSYEKL. The V gene end was trimmed by 4 bases and the J gene end by 5 bases; junction bases not matched to a gene: 4. CDR3 length equals 14 residues. CDR3 nucleotides: TGCGCCAGCAGCCGGTCAGCGGGGACCGGGGAGCTGTTTTTT. This translates into CASSRSAGTGELFF.

The J gene is TRBJ1-5, the V gene TRBV6-2 or TRBV6-3; 11 bases agree with TRBD1. Germline CDR1 MNHEY, CDR2 SVGEGT. V lost 4 bases and J lost 4; bases outside the gene matches: 3. The CDR3 sequence is 15 residues long. The CDR3 sequence: CASSFGTGGNQPQHF. Written as DNA, the CDR3 is TGTGCCAGCAGTTTCGGGACAGGGGGTAATCAGCCCCAGCATTTT.

This clone was seen a single time. This rearrangement joins TRBV5-1 to TRBJ2-1; TRBD1 might be the D (5 bases). CDR1 and CDR2 (germline): SGHRS, YFSETQ. V lost 0 bases, J lost 4 bases, and 11 bases lay in between. This CDR3 contains 15 residues. CDR3 loop: CASSLGQGKYNEQFF. CDR3 in DNA: TGCGCCAGCAGCTTGGGGCAGGGAAAATACAATGAGCAGTTCTTC. The entire variable domain, with the rest obtained from reference TRBV5-1 and TRBJ2-1, is as follows: KAGVTQTPRYLIKTRGQQVTLSCSPISGHRSVSWYQQTPGQGLQFLFEYFSETQRNKGNFPGRFSGRQFSNSRSEMNVSTLELGDSALYLCASSLGQGKYNEQFFGPGTRLTVL.

The rearrangement joins TRBV6-2 or TRBV6-3 to TRBJ2-7, with D unclear. The germline V and J ends were trimmed by 3 bases and 6 bases, with 9 bases remaining between them. Germline loops: CDR1 MNHEY, CDR2 SVGEGT. The CDR3 covers 12 residues. The CDR3 loop reads CASSYVPLEQYF. Written as DNA, the CDR3 is TGTGCCAGCAGTTATGTCCCCCTCGAGCAGTACTTC.

This rearrangement joins TRBV28 to TRBJ1-6; no definite D call. This CDR3 comprises 14 residues. In germline, CDR1 is MDHEN, CDR2 SYDVKM. With 5 bases removed from V and 10 bases from J, the gap between germline ends came to 15 bases. The CDR3 nucleotides are TGTGCCAGCAGTACGGCCAACCTAGGCTCACCCCTCCACTTT. Translated: CASSTANLGSPLHF.

The V and J genes are TRBV7-8 and TRBJ2-6, with TRBD1 matching 7 bases. The germline CDR1 and CDR2 sequences are SGHVS and FQNEAQ. Losses at the gene ends were 4 bases for V and 0 bases for J; bases not matched to a gene: 9. CDR3 length: 18 amino acids. CDR3 amino acids: CASSSGGQTISGANVLTF. The CDR3 coding sequence is TGTGCCAGCAGCTCAGGGGGACAGACGATCTCTGGGGCCAACGTCCTGACTTTC. The full variable domain, its missing parts supplied by reference TRBV7-8 and TRBJ2-6, is GAGVSQSPRYKVAKRGQDVALRCDPISGHVSLFWYQQALGQGPEFLTYFQNEAQLDKSGLPSDRFFAERPEGSVSTLKIQRTQQEDSAVYLCASSSGGQTISGANVLTFGAGSRLTVL.

The rearrangement joins TRBV7-9 to TRBJ2-5, with 7 bases identical to TRBD1. V trimming: 2 bases; J trimming: 5 bases; junction bases outside the gene matches: 8. Germline assignment: CDR1 SEHNR and CDR2 FQNEAQ (reference sequence). The length of the CDR3 is 15 residues. The CDR3 sequence: CASSLYRGEGETQYF. The CDR3 DNA follows: TGTGCCAGCAGCTTATACAGGGGTGAGGGTGAGACCCAGTACTTC.

This chain's CDR3 is CAWSSFGGQTRNYGYTF. CDR3 DNA: TGTGCCTGGAGTTCCTTTGGGGGACAGACCCGTAACTATGGCTACACCTTC. The J gene is TRBJ1-2, the V gene TRBV30, with 7 bases aligning to TRBD1. The junction had 13 bases not matched to a gene; V was cut back by 2 bases and J by 1 base. Germline lookup yields CDR1 GTSNPN and CDR2 SVGIG (reference sequence). This CDR3 is 17 amino acids long.

V is TRBV3-1 (or the pseudogene TRBV3-2) and J is TRBJ2-7, with unresolved D. The CDR3 is made up of 12 amino acids. Germline CDR1 is LGHDT and CDR2 is YNNKEL (reference sequence). Trimming left V 5 bases short and J 3 bases short, with 8 bases between. In DNA form, the CDR3 reads TGTGCCAGCAGCTCCCCGGTCTACGAGCAGTACTTC. It translates to CASSSPVYEQYF.

The table lists this clone with a count of one. V and J are TRBV19 and TRBJ1-4; D not certain. In germline, CDR1 is LNHDA, CDR2 SQIVND (reference sequence). There are 10 residues in the CDR3. Trimming left V 7 bases short and J 8 bases short, with 5 bases between. CDR3: CASMAEKLFF. CDR3 nucleotide sequence: TGTGCCAGTATGGCCGAAAAACTGTTTTTT.

V and J are TRBV28 and TRBJ1-5; 7 bases fit TRBD1. V shed 3 bases and J 1 base; nucleotides not matched to a gene: 3. Germline values: CDR1 MDHEN, CDR2 SYDVKM. There are 15 residues in the CDR3. CDR3 nucleotides: TGTGCCAGCAGTTTCCTGACAGGGAGCAATCAGCCCCAGCATTTT. Residues: CASSFLTGSNQPQHF.

This chain joins TRBV1 and TRBJ1-5. TRBV1 is noted as a pseudogene. The CDR3 is made up of 9 amino acids. The CDR3 sequence is CTSSQLEHF. The CDR3 DNA sequence: TGCACCAGCAGCCAACTCGAGCATTTT.

The rearrangement joins TRBV11-2 to TRBJ2-7; TRBD1 matches at 7 bases. This CDR3 region has 15 residues. The trim removed 1 base at V and 7 bases at J, leaving 10 bases unmatched. Germline loops: CDR1 SGHAT, CDR2 FQNNGV. CDR3 sequence: CASSLARQGPGEQYF. CDR3 bases: TGTGCCAGCAGCTTAGCCCGACAGGGACCGGGGGAGCAGTACTTC.

The chain joins TRBV5-1 to TRBJ1-1, with no clear D. V was clipped by 0 bases and J by 0 bases, with 12 bases between them. CDR1 and CDR2 from the germline V gene are SGHRS and YFSETQ. The CDR3 sequence is 16 residues long. Here the CDR3 reads CASSLDLIQLNTEAFF. CDR3 sequence (DNA): TGCGCCAGCAGCTTGGACCTGATACAACTGAACACTGAAGCTTTCTTT.

The chain combines TRBV20-1 with TRBJ1-2; no definite D call. The CDR3 covers 12 residues. Germline V gives CDR1 DFQATT, CDR2 SNEGSKA (reference sequence). Deletions cut 5 bases from V and 2 bases from J, with 9 bases between. In DNA, the CDR3 is TGCAGTGCTGGTGACACAAACTATGGCTACACCTTC. This sequence encodes CSAGDTNYGYTF.

This clone has a single count. V and J are TRBV6-1 and TRBJ1-2; D is undetermined. V was clipped by 3 bases and J by 0 bases, with 11 bases between them. Looked up from germline, CDR1 is MNHNS and CDR2 is SASEGT. The CDR3 is 15 amino acids. CDR3 in amino acids: CASSDQLNANYGYTF. Written as DNA, the CDR3 is TGTGCCAGCAGTGATCAGTTAAATGCTAACTATGGCTACACCTTC.

The genes are TRBV4-2 and TRBJ2-3; 14 nucleotides agree with TRBD2. Unmatched junction bases numbered 0, after V lost 1 base and J lost 3 bases. This CDR3 region has 16 residues. Per germline, CDR1 LGHNA and CDR2 YNFKEQ. Here the CDR3 reads CASSQGTSGGTDTQYF. CDR3 bases: TGTGCCAGCAGCCAAGGGACTAGCGGGGGGACAGATACGCAGTATTTT.